The rows below give T cell receptor beta chains drawn from one sample of a study of blood T cell repertoires in COVID-19. The assay was immunoSEQ multiplex PCR, and TCRdb's table has in-frame clones only and misses some. The table records 250,000 to 400,000 clones, roughly 90% of them present only once. The sequencing input was peripheral blood. These receptors were obtained from a young woman with COVID-19, enrolled during active disease. The CDR3 runs from the conserved cysteine through the conserved F or W.

J gene	V gene	CDR3 protein
TRBJ1-5	TRBV6-2/TRBV6-3	CASSDSVNQPQHF
TRBJ1-1	TRBV7-2	CASSLAVRTEAFF
TRBJ2-1	TRBV19	CASKQTSGSPNEQFF
TRBJ1-6	TRBV6-5	CASSPLPNSPLHF
TRBJ1-5	TRBV19	CASTPSREPAQPQHF
TRBJ2-3	TRBV27	CASSLGGLTSTDTQYF
TRBJ2-1	TRBV9	CASSGTPIGRYNEQFF
TRBJ1-2	TRBV30	CAWSAVQGRNYGYTF
TRBJ2-1	TRBV11-3	CASNGLAGDNEQFF
TRBJ2-1	TRBV29-1	CSGTGTTYNEQFF
TRBJ2-6	TRBV15	CATSRDNSGANVLTF
TRBJ1-2	TRBV7-2	CASSWRGPRGYGYTF
TRBJ1-3	TRBV25-1	CASSDPTGISGNTIYF
TRBJ1-4	TRBV7-2	CASSTRTGGREKLFF
TRBJ2-1	TRBV27	CASNRVTGTNEQFF
TRBJ2-5	TRBV14	CASSRLQGAQETQYF
TRBJ1-2	TRBV11-2	CASSLLQGDGYTF
TRBJ2-3	TRBV11-2	CASSLVWTPRYPDTQYF
TRBJ2-7	TRBV30	CAWSGDYEQYF
TRBJ1-1	TRBV13	CASSLTQMNTEAFF
TRBJ2-7	TRBV5-4	CASSLEVGPGRSEQYF
TRBJ2-1	TRBV24-1	CATSDRDSEDEQFF
TRBJ1-1	TRBV18	CASSPLPGKNTEAFF